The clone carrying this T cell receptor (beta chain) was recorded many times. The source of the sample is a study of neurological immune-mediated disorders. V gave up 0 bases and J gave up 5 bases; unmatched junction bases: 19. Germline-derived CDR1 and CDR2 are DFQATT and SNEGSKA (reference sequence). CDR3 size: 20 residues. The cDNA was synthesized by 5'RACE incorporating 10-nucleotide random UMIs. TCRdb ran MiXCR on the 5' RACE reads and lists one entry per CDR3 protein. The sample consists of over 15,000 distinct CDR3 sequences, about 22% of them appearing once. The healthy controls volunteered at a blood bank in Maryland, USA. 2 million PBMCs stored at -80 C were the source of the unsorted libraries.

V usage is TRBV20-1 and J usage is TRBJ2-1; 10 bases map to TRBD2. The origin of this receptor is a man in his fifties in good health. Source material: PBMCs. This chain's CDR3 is CSARDGGRLAGAEADNEQFF. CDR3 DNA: TGCAGTGCTAGAGATGGGGGGAGGCTAGCGGGAGCCGAGGCCGACAATGAGCAGTTCTTC.